Listed here are 8 T cell receptor beta chains from one sample, sequenced in a study of beta chain features in type 1 diabetes. Expressed TCRB transcripts were sequenced, since all the RNA that had been isolated was reverse transcribed. The method was immunoSEQ multiplex PCR; TCRdb's version includes in-frame clones alone and lacks a portion of them. The sample includes 300,000 to 350,000 clones, roughly a fifth seen only once; the top ten take around 0.04%. Sequencing was done on a sample of naive CD4+ T cells from blood. The receptor set was obtained from a woman aged 18-35 years in good health.

J is TRBJ2-3 and V is TRBV25-1; D remains unclear. Germline V CDR1 and CDR2: MGHDK, SYGVNS. The CDR3 is 12 residues long. V gave up 3 bases and J gave up 6 bases, with 7 bases separating them. The CDR3 sequence is CASSDKEDTQYF. The CDR3 nucleotides read TGTGCCAGCAGTGACAAGGAGGATACGCAGTATTTT.

The chain carries TRBV11-2 and TRBJ2-2; D is perhaps TRBD1 (5 bases). V was trimmed by 2 bases and J by 4 bases, leaving 8 bases between them. CDR1 SGHAT and CDR2 FQNNGV come from the germline V gene. CDR3 size: 14 residues. This CDR3 reads CASSLLDTTGELFF. DNA of the CDR3: TGTGCCAGCAGCTTACTGGACACCACCGGGGAGCTGTTTTTT.

This clone was observed a few times. The chain uses TRBV5-1 and TRBJ1-1; D is undetermined. The V gene lost 0 bases and the J gene lost 4 bases, with 13 bases spanning the gap. Germline CDR1 is SGHRS and CDR2 is YFSETQ. This CDR3 has 15 residues. In DNA, the CDR3 is TGCGCCAGCAGCTTGGAAGGTCGCGGTGGCACTGAAGCTTTCTTT. This codes for CASSLEGRGGTEAFF.

On this clone itself: Other DNA sequences in the sample encode the same CDR3. The rearrangement joins TRBV5-1 to TRBJ2-5; TRBD2 might be the D (6 bases). The CDR3 spans 14 residues. V was cut by 0 bases and J by 2 bases, with 8 bases left in between. Per the germline V gene, CDR1 is SGHRS and CDR2 is YFSETQ. CDR3: CASSLEGLQETQYF. Here the CDR3 DNA reads TGCGCCAGCAGCTTGGAGGGACTGCAAGAGACCCAGTACTTC. The full variable domain, rest sourced from reference TRBV5-1 and TRBJ2-5, is KAGVTQTPRYLIKTRGQQVTLSCSPISGHRSVSWYQQTPGQGLQFLFEYFSETQRNKGNFPGRFSGRQFSNSRSEMNVSTLELGDSALYLCASSLEGLQETQYFGPGTRLLVL.

The chain employs TRBV18 and TRBJ2-7, with unresolved D. From germline, CDR1 is KGHSH and CDR2 LQKENI. This CDR3 comprises 13 residues. V lost 2 bases, J lost 2 bases, and 7 bases lay in between. CDR3 sequence (DNA): TGTGCCAGCTCACCAACCCAGACCTACGAGCAGTACTTC. Its translation: CASSPTQTYEQYF. Looking up the rest from reference TRBV18 and TRBJ2-7 gives the full variable domain: NAGVMQNPRHLVRRRGQEARLRCSPMKGHSHVYWYRQLPEEGLKFMVYLQKENIIDESGMPKERFSAEFPKEGPSILRIQQVVRGDSAAYFCASSPTQTYEQYFGPGTRLTVT.

The V call is TRBV27, the J call TRBJ1-2; D unclear. This CDR3 has 13 residues. Trimming removed 8 bases from V and 8 bases from J, with 18 bases in between. Germline CDR1 MNHEY, CDR2 SMNVEV (reference sequence). The DNA of the CDR3 is TGTGCCAGCGGCAACGACCGAGCGTGGGGCTACACCTTC. Protein sequence: CASGNDRAWGYTF.

V is TRBV11-1 and J is TRBJ2-2; TRBD2 matches 15 bases. Trimming took 5 bases from V and 7 from J; bases not matched to a gene: 5. The V gene's germline CDR1 is SGHAT and CDR2 FQDESV (reference sequence). The length of the CDR3 is 16 residues. CDR3 coding DNA: TGTGCCAGCAGCCCCGGACTAGCGGGAGGGCACGGGGAGCTGTTTTTT. Protein product: CASSPGLAGGHGELFF.

The chain carries TRBV4-2 and TRBJ2-1; TRBD2 matches at 7 bases. The CDR3 has 16 residues. The germline V gene has CDR1 LGHNA and CDR2 YNFKEQ. J was trimmed by 5 bases and V by 1 base; bases with no gene match: 8. As DNA, the CDR3 is TGTGCCAGCAGCCAAGGATCCGGGAGGACCAACAATGAGCAGTTCTTC. Translating gives CASSQGSGRTNNEQFF.